This entry lists 32 T cell receptor beta chains sequenced from one sample in a study of T cell responses to AZD1222 COVID-19 vaccine. Data came from immunoSEQ multiplex PCR; TCRdb stores just in-frame clones and leaves some out. Among about 160,000 clones listed, roughly 94% were seen once. The source material was peripheral blood, sampled 28 days after the second AZD1222 dose. The receptors derive from an adult who received the AZD1222 COVID-19 vaccine.

The chain carries TRBV4-1 and TRBJ1-3; D not certain. CDR1 MGHRA and CDR2 YSYEKL come from the germline V gene. The CDR3 sequence is 14 residues long. Trimming stripped 1 base from V and 5 bases from J, with 9 bases between. The CDR3 is CASSQVFQRNTIYF. DNA for the CDR3: TGCGCCAGCAGCCAAGTGTTCCAGAGAAACACCATATATTTT.

The J gene is TRBJ1-2, the V gene TRBV5-1; D gene uncertain. Germline V gene lookup returns CDR1 SGHRS and CDR2 YFSETQ. The V gene lost 6 bases and the J gene lost 0 bases, with 15 bases spanning the gap. This CDR3 is built from 15 residues. CDR3 coding DNA: TGCGCCAGCACATGGCATCCTACAACTAACTATGGCTACACCTTC. Its translation is CASTWHPTTNYGYTF.

The chain joins TRBV7-9 to TRBJ1-2; D is unclear. Trimming took 5 bases from V and 3 from J, leaving 13 bases between them. The germline CDR1 and CDR2 sequences are SEHNR and FQNEAQ (reference sequence). The CDR3 has 14 amino acids. As DNA, the CDR3 is TGTGCCAGCAGCGCCGAAGGGCCCTACTATGGCTACACCTTC. The encoded protein is CASSAEGPYYGYTF.

This chain connects TRBV5-1 to TRBJ2-3; 7 bases are shared with TRBD2. Looked up from germline, CDR1 is SGHRS and CDR2 is YFSETQ. The CDR3 consists of 15 residues. With 5 bases clipped from V and 9 bases from J, the junction kept 15 bases outside the gene matches. CDR3 sequence (DNA): TGCGCCAGCAGTGCTTCGGGGGGAACTCTTGCCACGCAGTATTTT. Protein sequence: CASSASGGTLATQYF.

The chain uses TRBV2 and TRBJ1-2; 8 bases map to TRBD1. Per the germline V gene, CDR1 is SNHLY and CDR2 is FYNNEI. Trimming cost V 0 bases and J 6 bases; bases outside gene matches: 3. CDR3 length: 14 residues. The CDR3 sequence: CASSEAGQGHGYTF. The CDR3 DNA sequence: TGTGCCAGCAGTGAAGCAGGACAGGGCCATGGCTACACCTTC. The full variable domain, completed using reference TRBV2 and TRBJ1-2, is EPEVTQTPSHQVTQMGQEVILRCVPISNHLYFYWYRQILGQKVEFLVSFYNNEISEKSEIFDDQFSVERPDGSNFTLKIRSTKLEDSAMYFCASSEAGQGHGYTFGSGTRLTVV.

This clone appeared a single time. The chain uses TRBV29-1 and TRBJ2-7; perhaps TRBD1 as D (6 bases). Trimming took off 4 bases at V and 4 bases at J, with 20 bases between the two ends. The CDR3 spans 15 residues. Germline V gene data show CDR1 as SQVTM and CDR2 as ANQGSEA. The CDR3 here is CSVGTGQTGNYEQYF. In DNA form, the CDR3 reads TGCAGCGTTGGCACCGGACAGACCGGGAATTACGAGCAGTACTTC.

The gene calls are TRBV3-1 (or the pseudogene TRBV3-2) and TRBJ2-6; D gene unclear. Trimming pared 5 bases from V and 4 bases from J, leaving 12 bases between. The CDR3 is made up of 15 amino acids. In germline, CDR1 is LGHDT, CDR2 YNNKEL (reference sequence). The DNA for the CDR3 is TGTGCCAGCAGCGAGAGATCTCTGGGGGCCAACGTCCTGACTTTC. Protein sequence: CASSERSLGANVLTF.

The chain is built from TRBV5-6 and TRBJ2-7; D tentatively reads TRBD1 or TRBD2 (5 bases each). The CDR3 loop spans 15 amino acids. Between the trimmed V and J ends, which lost 0 bases and 2 bases, there was a span of 12 bases. Germline V lookup: CDR1 SGHDT, CDR2 YYEEEE. The CDR3 sequence is CASSLALSGPYEQYF. The CDR3 coding sequence is TGTGCCAGCAGCTTGGCCTTGTCGGGGCCCTACGAGCAGTACTTC.

The chain is built from TRBV10-3 and TRBJ2-2, with D perhaps TRBD1 (6 bases). CDR3 size: 14 residues. Germline V gene data show CDR1 as ENHRY and CDR2 as SYGVKD. The V and J ends lost 4 bases and 1 base respectively, with 7 bases between them. The CDR3 here is CAISATGNTGELFF. As DNA, the CDR3 is TGTGCCATCAGTGCGACAGGGAACACCGGGGAGCTGTTTTTT.

V gene TRBV11-3 combines with J gene TRBJ2-3; TRBD1 matches 7 bases. This CDR3 region has 15 residues. V lost 5 bases to trimming and J lost 4 bases; unmatched junction nucleotides: 9. Germline V gene data show CDR1 as SGHNT and CDR2 as YENEEA. CDR3 amino acids: CASSLGDSRADTQYF. The CDR3 region has the DNA TGTGCCAGCAGCCTTGGGGACAGTCGGGCAGATACGCAGTATTTT. The full variable domain, rest sourced from reference TRBV11-3 and TRBJ2-3, is EAGVVQSPRYKIIEKKQPVAFWCNPISGHNTLYWYLQNLGQGPELLIRYENEEAVDDSQLPKDRFSAERLKGVDSTLKIQPAELGDSAVYLCASSLGDSRADTQYFGPGTRLTVL.

This clone was seen a few times. V is TRBV19 and J is TRBJ1-2, with D unclear. Germline assignment: CDR1 LNHDA and CDR2 SQIVND (reference sequence). The CDR3 extends over 15 amino acids. Trimming shortened V by 0 bases and J by 6 bases, and 14 bases separated the two germline ends. CDR3 coding DNA: TGTGCCAGTAGTATAGATAGAGGGCTCGGCGATGGCTACACCTTC. It codes for CASSIDRGLGDGYTF.

This CDR3 reads CASRPPGLAREKLFF. CDR3 sequence (DNA): TGTGCCAGCAGGCCCCCGGGGCTCGCTCGTGAAAAACTGTTTTTT. This chain joins TRBV2 and TRBJ1-4; maybe TRBD1 (5 bases). The CDR3 contains 15 residues. Germline V gene lookup returns CDR1 SNHLY and CDR2 FYNNEI. V was pared by 6 bases and J by 7 bases, with 18 bases between.

The chain links TRBV5-6 to TRBJ1-2; TRBD1 might be the D (5 bases). The CDR3 spans 15 residues. Germline V gene lookup returns CDR1 SGHDT and CDR2 YYEEEE. Trimming cost V 4 bases and J 4 bases, with 17 bases left between them. The CDR3 nucleotides are TGTGCCAGCAGCCCTCGGGACGGATCCTTCTATGGCTACACCTTC. Its protein is CASSPRDGSFYGYTF.

As concerns this clone: The junction shows a germline mismatch at one end, possibly a read error. The genes are TRBV5-1 and TRBJ2-7; 16 bases are a match to TRBD2. The CDR3 totals 14 residues. Germline V CDR1 and CDR2: SGHRS, YFSETQ. In DNA, the CDR3 is TGCGCCAGCAGCCCCGGGACTAGCGGGGGGGCCATCAACTTC. The encoded protein is CASSPGTSGGAINF.

The chain links TRBV19 to TRBJ1-3; 7 bases match TRBD1. Trimming took 11 bases from V and 2 from J; bases not matched to a gene: 6. The CDR3 sequence is 13 residues long. Per germline, CDR1 LNHDA and CDR2 SQIVND (reference sequence). The chain's CDR3 is CAARTGPGNTIYF. CDR3 coding DNA: TGTGCCGCCCGGACAGGTCCTGGAAACACCATATATTTT.

The chain couples TRBV5-4 to TRBJ2-7; unclear D gene. Trimming shortened V by 5 bases and J by 0 bases, and 15 bases separated the two germline ends. Germline lookup yields CDR1 SGHNT and CDR2 YYREEE (reference sequence). The CDR3 has 15 residues. DNA for the CDR3: TGTGCCAGCAGGCGCGATAGGGTTAGCTCCTACGAGCAGTACTTC. Its translation is CASRRDRVSSYEQYF.

The chain carries TRBV27 and TRBJ2-7; 9 bases line up with TRBD1. There are 15 residues in the CDR3. Germline values: CDR1 MNHEY, CDR2 SMNVEV (reference sequence). V was clipped by 5 bases and J by 4 bases; unmatched bases: 9. The CDR3 reads CASSIGTGHPYEQYF. The CDR3 DNA reads as TGTGCCAGCAGTATCGGGACAGGGCATCCTTACGAGCAGTACTTC.

The J gene is TRBJ1-6, the V gene TRBV10-1; D gene uncertain. Germline V gene lookup returns CDR1 WNHNN and CDR2 SYGVQD (reference sequence). V shed 0 bases and J shed 6 bases, with 6 bases lying between them. This CDR3 contains 14 residues. The CDR3 DNA reads as TGCGCCAGCAGTGAGTCCGGAACTAATTCACCCCTCCACTTT. This sequence encodes CASSESGTNSPLHF.

The chain links TRBV12-5 to TRBJ2-2; TRBD2 aligns across 13 bases. J was trimmed by 9 bases and V by 6 bases; bases with no gene match: 13. Germline CDR1 is LGHNT and CDR2 is FRNRAP. The CDR3 covers 17 residues. The CDR3 sequence is CASGKHRLAGGPRELFF. In DNA form, the CDR3 reads TGTGCTAGTGGAAAACACAGACTAGCGGGGGGACCCCGGGAGCTGTTTTTT.

V gene TRBV13 combines with J gene TRBJ2-7; 7 nucleotides line up with TRBD1. In germline, CDR1 is PRHDT, CDR2 FYEKMQ (reference sequence). CDR3 length: 15 amino acids. Unmatched junction bases numbered 9, after V lost 5 bases and J lost 2 bases. Here the CDR3 reads CASSEGTVLPYEQYF. CDR3 in DNA: TGTGCCAGCAGCGAGGGGACAGTACTTCCCTACGAGCAGTACTTC. Full variable domain (outside the CDR3, taken from reference TRBV13 and TRBJ2-7): AAGVIQSPRHLIKEKRETATLKCYPIPRHDTVYWYQQGPGQDPQFLISFYEKMQSDKGSIPDRFSAQQFSDYHSELNMSSLELGDSALYFCASSEGTVLPYEQYFGPGTRLTVT.

V usage is TRBV29-1 and J usage is TRBJ1-6; D not certain. V dropped 5 bases and J dropped 10 bases, with 15 bases sitting between them. CDR1 and CDR2 from the germline V gene are SQVTM and ANQGSEA. The CDR3 is made up of 13 amino acids. The DNA of the CDR3 is TGCAGCGTTCAACGAGAGGAGGACTCACCCCTCCACTTT. This codes for CSVQREEDSPLHF.

The V gene is TRBV11-2, the J gene TRBJ1-6, with 10 bases fitting TRBD1. The J segment lost 9 bases and the V segment lost 5 bases, leaving 7 bases of the junction unmatched. The CDR3 extends over 15 amino acids. Germline V gene lookup returns CDR1 SGHAT and CDR2 FQNNGV. The CDR3 loop reads CASSLRTGGFSPLHF. CDR3 in DNA: TGTGCCAGCAGCCTACGGACAGGGGGGTTTTCACCCCTCCACTTT.

The chain links TRBV6-5 to TRBJ1-1; possibly TRBD1 for D (6 bases). This CDR3 comprises 13 residues. In germline, CDR1 is MNHEY, CDR2 SVGAGI. Trimming took 6 bases from V and 8 from J, leaving 16 bases between them. The CDR3 sequence is CASSPRQAREAFF. The CDR3, as DNA: TGTGCCAGCAGCCCCCGACAGGCCCGGGAAGCTTTCTTT.

The V call is TRBV5-6, the J call TRBJ1-1; D might be TRBD1 (5 bases). The CDR3 length is 13 residues. The germline CDR1 and CDR2 sequences are SGHDT and YYEEEE. V gave up 2 bases and J gave up 7 bases, with 12 bases separating them. CDR3 sequence: CASSLVQAIEAFF. The CDR3 DNA sequence: TGTGCCAGCAGCTTAGTACAGGCGATTGAAGCTTTCTTT.

This rearrangement joins TRBV7-9 to TRBJ1-4; D is possibly TRBD1 (5 bases). This CDR3 region has 13 residues. Germline V gene data show CDR1 as SEHNR and CDR2 as FQNEAQ (reference sequence). V lost 10 bases and J lost 5, with 14 bases in between. CDR3 protein: CAIRGSLNEKLFF. CDR3 nucleotide sequence: TGTGCCATCCGGGGGAGCCTCAATGAAAAACTGTTTTTT.

This sequence joins TRBV12-3 or TRBV12-4 and TRBJ1-5, with no clear D. V was trimmed by 6 bases and J by 1 base, leaving 4 bases between them. The CDR3 contains 12 residues. The DNA of the CDR3 is TGTGCCAGCAGGTTAAGCAATCAGCCCCAGCATTTT. Translating it yields CASRLSNQPQHF.

As concerns this clone: Other DNA sequences in the sample encode the same CDR3. The J gene is TRBJ1-1, the V gene TRBV6-5; 11 bases line up with TRBD1. This CDR3 contains 14 residues. Unmatched junction bases numbered 5, after V lost 6 bases and J lost 5 bases. CDR1 and CDR2 (germline): MNHEY, SVGAGI. The CDR3 here is CASSLGQGGTEAFF. The CDR3, as DNA: TGTGCCAGCAGCCTGGGACAGGGGGGGACTGAAGCTTTCTTT.

This chain uses TRBV9 with TRBJ2-3; TRBD2 aligns across 8 bases. With 4 bases clipped from V and 0 bases from J, the junction kept 7 bases outside the gene matches. Germline V gene lookup returns CDR1 SGDLS and CDR2 YYNGEE. The CDR3 is made up of 16 amino acids. The CDR3 DNA follows: TGTGCCAGCAGCCCGACGGGGGGGCCGAGCACAGATACGCAGTATTTT. It translates to CASSPTGGPSTDTQYF.

The DNA of the CDR3 is TGCGCCAGCAGTGTGGCGAGCTCTGGAAACACCATATATTTT. Its protein is CASSVASSGNTIYF. The chain recombines TRBV5-1 with TRBJ1-3; no definite D call. V was pared by 5 bases and J by 0 bases, with 9 bases between. The CDR3 is 14 amino acids. Germline V gene sequence: CDR1 SGHRS, CDR2 YFSETQ. Drawing the rest from reference TRBV5-1 and TRBJ1-3, the complete variable domain is KAGVTQTPRYLIKTRGQQVTLSCSPISGHRSVSWYQQTPGQGLQFLFEYFSETQRNKGNFPGRFSGRQFSNSRSEMNVSTLELGDSALYLCASSVASSGNTIYFGEGSWLTVV.

V usage is TRBV7-9 and J usage is TRBJ1-1; D perhaps matches TRBD1 (5 bases). Per the germline V gene, CDR1 is SEHNR and CDR2 is FQNEAQ (reference sequence). The germline V and J ends were trimmed by 3 bases and 4 bases, with 9 bases remaining between them. CDR3 length: 13 residues. CDR3 in DNA: TGTGCCAGCAGCTTTCAGGGAGGCACTGAAGCTTTCTTT. It encodes CASSFQGGTEAFF.

The chain carries TRBV7-9 and TRBJ1-1; tentatively, D is TRBD1 (5 bases). Trimming left V 5 bases short and J 1 base short, with 11 bases between. Germline V gene sequence: CDR1 SEHNR, CDR2 FQNEAQ (reference sequence). The CDR3 consists of 14 residues. CDR3 region: CASSPGAGNTEAFF. In DNA form, the CDR3 reads TGTGCCAGCAGCCCCGGGGCTGGGAACACTGAAGCTTTCTTT.

The chain employs TRBV27 and TRBJ1-4; no clear D. Trimming shortened V by 7 bases and J by 7 bases, and 10 bases separated the two germline ends. Per germline, CDR1 MNHEY and CDR2 SMNVEV (reference sequence). The CDR3 spans 12 residues. As DNA, the CDR3 is TGTGCCAGCACGCCGGATGGTGAAAAACTGTTTTTT. Translating it yields CASTPDGEKLFF.